The rows below give T cell receptor beta chains drawn from one sample of a study of Ad26.COV2.S vaccination and SARS-CoV-2 variants. The table came from immunoSEQ multiplex PCR; TCRdb's copy has only in-frame clones and leaves some out. The repertoire holds 350,000 to 500,000 clones, with around 90% as singletons. Sequences were derived from peripheral blood, sampled in a trial of Ad26.COV2.S vaccine versus placebo. The receptor set was obtained from a person aged 18-65 years who received the Ad26.COV2.S COVID-19 vaccine or a placebo. Each CDR3 is given with its conserved first and last residue. D genes are given only for firm matches. Rows give clone size only sometimes, using once, few, many, or a class for an expanded clone.

TRBJ2-3,NA,NA,TRBV7-2,TGTGCCAGCAGCTCCCCCGCGAGGGGGGGAGATACGCAGTATTTT,CASSSPARGGDTQYF
TRBJ2-5,NA,NA,TRBV7-7,TGTGCCAGCAGCATTGGACAGTCGGCAGAGACCCAGTACTTC,CASSIGQSAETQYF
TRBJ2-1,NA,NA,TRBV6-1,TGTGCCAGCAGTGAGGGGCAGGGTAGGTACAATGAGCAGTTCTTC,CASSEGQGRYNEQFF
TRBJ1-1,NA,TRBD1,TRBV5-1,TGCGCCAGCAGCCCGACAGGGGGTGTTAACACTGAAGCTTTCTTT,CASSPTGGVNTEAFF
TRBJ2-1,NA,TRBD2,TRBV5-8,TGTGCCAGCAGCTTGGGGCTAGCGGGAAGCGTTGGGAATGAGCAGTTCTTC,CASSLGLAGSVGNEQFF
TRBJ1-2,NA,TRBD1,TRBV6-5,TGTGCCAGCAGCGGACAGGGGGGATATTATGGCTACACCTTC,CASSGQGGYYGYTF
TRBJ1-2,NA,NA,TRBV4-3,TGCGCCAGCAGCCAAGATCCCGGACGCTATGGCTACACCTTC,CASSQDPGRYGYTF
TRBJ2-1,NA,NA,TRBV18,TGTGCCAGCTCACCCGACTTGAGCTCCTACAATGAGCAGTTCTTC,CASSPDLSSYNEQFF
TRBJ1-1,NA,NA,TRBV7-2,TGTGCCAGCAGCTTCGACGGACGAAGTAACACTGAAGCTTTCTTT,CASSFDGRSNTEAFF
TRBJ2-6,NA,NA,TRBV5-1,TGCGCCAGCAGCTTGCTACAGGGAGGCTCTGGGGCCAACGTCCTGACTTTC,CASSLLQGGSGANVLTF
TRBJ2-7,NA,TRBD2,TRBV12-5,TGTGCTAGTGGTTTGAGGCTAGCGGAACAAGTCCACGAGCAGTACTTC,CASGLRLAEQVHEQYF
TRBJ2-7,NA,NA,TRBV12-3/TRBV12-4,TGTGCCAGCAGTGGCAGGGGTTACGAGCAGTACTTC,CASSGRGYEQYF
TRBJ2-5,NA,TRBD2,TRBV19,TGTGCCAGTAGTTTCCGGGGGGGCCAAGAGACCCAGTACTTC,CASSFRGGQETQYF
TRBJ1-2,NA,NA,TRBV24-1,TGTGCCACCAGTGACGGGGTCGGCTACACCTTC,CATSDGVGYTF
TRBJ1-2,NA,TRBD1,TRBV4-2,TGTGCCAGCAGCCAAGGTGGTGGGACAGAATTTTATGGCTACACCTTC,CASSQGGGTEFYGYTF
TRBJ2-1,NA,TRBD2,TRBV7-2,TGTGCCAGCAGCTCATTAGCGGGAGCGAGTCTTGAGCAGTTCTTC,CASSSLAGASLEQFF
TRBJ2-6,NA,NA,TRBV7-2,TGTGCCAGCAGCTTAGTTGGGGGGCCTGGGGCCAACGTCCTGACTTTC,CASSLVGGPGANVLTF
TRBJ1-6,NA,TRBD1,TRBV2,TGTGCCAGCAACCGGGGACAGAGCTATAATTCACCCCTCCACTTT,CASNRGQSYNSPLHF
TRBJ2-7,NA,NA,TRBV7-9,TGTGCCAGCAGCTTTACAGGGCACGAGCAGTACTTC,CASSFTGHEQYF
TRBJ2-1,NA,TRBD2,TRBV6-6,TGTGCCAGCCGTCAAGGCGGGAGGGCCGGTGAGCAGTTCTTC,CASRQGGRAGEQFF
TRBJ1-5,NA,NA,TRBV7-8,TGTGCCAGCAGCCTGGGGGAGTATAGCAATCAGCCCCAGCATTTT,CASSLGEYSNQPQHF
TRBJ1-1,NA,NA,TRBV10-3,TGTGCCACCCTCTCTTACGCCCCAAACACTGAAGCTTTCTTT,CATLSYAPNTEAFF
TRBJ1-1,once,TRBD1,TRBV7-9,TGTGCCAGCAGCCCGAACAGGGGGCGGAACACTGAAGCTTTCTTT,CASSPNRGRNTEAFF
TRBJ2-7,NA,TRBD1,TRBV5-5,TGTGCCAGCAGCTGGGGCCTGGCAGGGGGCAACGAGCAGTACTTC,CASSWGLAGGNEQYF
TRBJ1-2,NA,NA,TRBV18,TGTGCCAGCTCACCAACGGGGCTGGAGGGCTACACCTTC,CASSPTGLEGYTF
TRBJ2-7,NA,TRBD2,TRBV6-5,TGTGCCAGCACGGGGGGATACGAGCAGTACTTC,CASTGGYEQYF
TRBJ2-2,NA,TRBD2,TRBV7-3,TGTGCCAGCAGCCCGACTAGCGGCACCGGGGAGCTGTTTTTT,CASSPTSGTGELFF
TRBJ1-6,NA,NA,TRBV4-3,TGCGCCAGCAGCCAAGATAGTTTGGGCAGGGGACTAAGTTCCTATAATTCACCCCTCCACTTT,CASSQDSLGRGLSSYNSPLHF
TRBJ1-4,few,NA,TRBV2,TGTGCCAGCAGCTCTGGGTCACTGAAACTGTTTTTT,CASSSGSLKLFF
TRBJ1-1,NA,TRBD1,TRBV5-1,TGCGCCAGCAGGTCGGGACAGGGCACTGAAGCTTTCTTT,CASRSGQGTEAFF
TRBJ2-5,NA,TRBD2,TRBV5-4,TGTGCCAGCAGCCCCCCCCAGGGCGGGGGGGAGACCCAGTACTTC,CASSPPQGGGETQYF
TRBJ2-3,NA,NA,TRBV18,TGTGCCAGCTCACGGGGGCAGGGGACAGATACGCAGTATTTT,CASSRGQGTDTQYF
TRBJ1-4,NA,NA,TRBV4-1,TGCGCCAGCAGCCACCGATGGGCTAATGAAAAACTGTTTTTT,CASSHRWANEKLFF
TRBJ2-7,NA,TRBD2,TRBV27,TGTGCCAGCACCCCCGGGGGGGGGTACGAGCAGTACTTC,CASTPGGGYEQYF
TRBJ2-7,few,NA,TRBV3-1/TRBV3-2,TGTGCCAGCACCCGACGGGGGACCTACGAGCAGTACTTC,CASTRRGTYEQYF
TRBJ2-3,NA,TRBD2,TRBV5-4,TGTGCCACCGTAAGAGCGGGAGTGGGGACAGATACGCAGTATTTT,CATVRAGVGTDTQYF
TRBJ2-3,once,TRBD2,TRBV4-1,TGCGCCAGCAGCCCGAAAGGGCTAGCGGGTGAGGATACGCAGTATTTT,CASSPKGLAGEDTQYF
TRBJ1-2,NA,NA,TRBV9,TGTGCCAGCAGCGTAGAAGGCCTGGGGCACTATGGCTACACCTTC,CASSVEGLGHYGYTF
TRBJ1-5,NA,NA,TRBV7-2,TGTGCCAGCAGCAAAGAAAGCAATCAGCCCCAGCATTTT,CASSKESNQPQHF
TRBJ1-5,NA,NA,TRBV19,TGTGCCAGTAGCTTTTATAATCAGGGTTCGGATCAGCCCCAGCATTTT,CASSFYNQGSDQPQHF
TRBJ2-5,NA,TRBD2,TRBV19,TGTGCCAGTAGCCGGGGACTAGCGGGTGGTGAGACCCAGTACTTC,CASSRGLAGGETQYF
TRBJ2-7,NA,NA,TRBV5-4,TGTGCCAGCAGCTTGATGAGGGGGAGGGGCGAGGAGCAGTACTTC,CASSLMRGRGEEQYF
TRBJ2-5,NA,TRBD2,TRBV7-3,TGTGCCAGCAGCCCGGCGGGGGATCTGATCCAAGAGACCCAGTACTTC,CASSPAGDLIQETQYF
TRBJ1-4,NA,NA,TRBV28,TGTGCCAGCAGTTATATCGACAGAGATAATGAAAAACTGTTTTTT,CASSYIDRDNEKLFF
TRBJ1-1,NA,TRBD1,TRBV7-9,TGTGCCAGCAGCGCAGACAGGGGGCGTTTAGGCACTGAAGCTTTCTTT,CASSADRGRLGTEAFF
TRBJ1-6,NA,NA,TRBV27,TGTGCCAGCAGTTTAATAGGTCTAGCTCATTCACCCCTCCACTTT,CASSLIGLAHSPLHF
TRBJ2-5,NA,NA,TRBV7-9,TGTGCCAGCAGGCAGGGAGGAGAGACCCAGTACTTC,CASRQGGETQYF
TRBJ1-6,NA,NA,TRBV28,TGTGCCAGCAGTTTGGTCCCCGATTTTAATTCACCCCTCCACTTT,CASSLVPDFNSPLHF
TRBJ2-1,once,NA,TRBV28,TGTGCCAGCAGGTTTTCCCGGGGGCCTTACAATGAGCAGTTCTTC,CASRFSRGPYNEQFF
TRBJ2-2,NA,TRBD1,TRBV27,TGTGCCAGCAGTCCGAGATACAGGGGCCTGAACACCGGGGAGCTGTTTTTT,CASSPRYRGLNTGELFF
TRBJ2-1,NA,TRBD2,TRBV3-1/TRBV3-2,TGTGCCAGCAGCCCCGGGACTAGCGGAGAGCAGTTCTTC,CASSPGTSGEQFF